The present entry profiles one T cell receptor beta chain with its context. Per the study methods: Reference gene primer amplification gave estimated nucleated cell counts. Sequenced by immunoSEQ multiplex PCR; TCRdb stores in-frame clones only, minus some. V, J and clone size derive from that table, while D and trimming were established from the DNA sequence. The sample includes roughly 200,000 clones, approximately 89% seen only once; the top ten take approximately 8.9%. The ends lost 4 bases at V and 6 bases at J; junction bases unmatched: 7. Germline lookup yields CDR1 SQVTM and CDR2 ANQGSEA. CDR3 length: 14 amino acids. This record comes from a study of blood T cell repertoires in COVID-19. Study context: COVID-19 samples from acute and convalescent phases originated in the United States, Italy and Spain. Nucleic acid was either cDNA or gDNA, and it came from T cells, B-cell-depleted T cells, or PBMCs.

The receptor was derived from a woman aged 60-70 years with acute or convalescent COVID-19. Material: peripheral blood. This sequence joins TRBV29-1 and TRBJ2-2, with TRBD1 matching 8 bases. CDR3 loop: CSVAGTGVSGELFF. The CDR3 nucleotides are TGCAGCGTTGCTGGGACAGGAGTGTCCGGGGAGCTGTTTTTT.